Each of the 3 T cell receptor beta chains below was sequenced from the same sample in a study of T cells in localized non-small cell lung cancer. Using immunoSEQ multiplex PCR, the repertoire was profiled, and TCRdb retains in-frame clones only, with some absent. The profile shows around 3,000 clones, roughly a third of them singletons. This sample comprised lung tumor tissue, obtained before any cancer treatment. These receptors were collected from a man aged 35-75 years with stage II lung adenocarcinoma.

This clone was counted between two and nine times. This sequence joins TRBV6-8 and TRBJ1-1, with TRBD1 as a possible D gene (6 bases). Trimming removed 6 bases from V and 0 bases from J, with 17 bases in between. Germline CDR1 reads MNHGY; CDR2 reads SAAAGT. The CDR3 runs to 16 residues. CDR3 nucleotides: TGTGCCAGCAGCCCTTGGACAGCTAACGTGAACACTGAAGCTTTCTTT. The encoded protein is CASSPWTANVNTEAFF.

This clone was observed a few times. The chain joins TRBV9 to TRBJ2-5, with TRBD2 identical over 10 bases. Germline values: CDR1 SGDLS, CDR2 YYNGEE. Trimming cost V 4 bases and J 3 bases; bases outside gene matches: 3. The CDR3 has 14 amino acids. CDR3 nucleotides: TGTGCCAGCAGCTTTACTAGCGGGGAAGAGACCCAGTACTTC. Its translation: CASSFTSGEETQYF.

V usage is TRBV11-3 and J usage is TRBJ1-1, with TRBD1 matching over 7 bases. Germline CDR1 SGHNT, CDR2 YENEEA. The CDR3 totals 14 residues. Losses at the gene ends were 8 bases for V and 0 bases for J; bases not matched to a gene: 6. This chain's CDR3 is CASGTGDLNTEAFF. DNA of the CDR3: TGTGCCAGCGGCACAGGGGATTTGAACACTGAAGCTTTCTTT.